This is a list of T cell receptor beta chains from one sample in a study of control samples from healthy donors and cancer patients. TCRdb's table, derived via immunoSEQ multiplex PCR, lists solely in-frame clones and lacks some. The data hold about 140,000 clones, with roughly 92% observed a single time. Sequencing was performed on blood. Receptors originate from a man under 40 in good health. The CDR3 runs from the conserved cysteine through the conserved F or W. A D gene is named only where the DNA matches it firmly. Rows may omit the clone size; those that give it use once, few, many or a size class.

CDR3 length | J gene | V gene | D gene | clone size | CDR3 protein | CDR3 DNA
17 | TRBJ1-1 | TRBV5-1 | . | . | CASSSGLYGNMNTEAFF | TGCGCCAGCAGCTCGGGACTGTATGGGAATATGAACACTGAAGCTTTCTTT
16 | TRBJ2-1 | TRBV7-9 | TRBD2 | . | CASSLARLATYNEQFF | TGTGCCAGCAGCTTAGCGAGACTAGCGACTTACAATGAGCAGTTCTTC
14 | TRBJ2-3 | TRBV5-1 | . | . | CASSWRDGTDTQYF | TGCGCCAGCAGTTGGCGGGATGGGACAGATACGCAGTATTTT
13 | TRBJ2-7 | TRBV15 | . | . | CATSRVAVGEQYF | TGTGCCACCAGCAGAGTGGCCGTGGGGGAGCAGTACTTC
16 | TRBJ2-1 | TRBV2 | . | once | CASTLGGGIIGNEQFF | TGTGCCAGCACCCTGGGGGGTGGGATAATTGGCAATGAGCAGTTCTTC
16 | TRBJ2-7 | TRBV3-1/TRBV3-2 | TRBD1 | . | CASSQDRGQGRYEQYF | TGTGCCAGCAGCCAAGACCGGGGACAGGGGCGCTACGAGCAGTACTTC
16 | TRBJ1-1 | TRBV18 | . | . | CASSRVAHDPNTEAFF | TGTGCCAGCTCACGCGTCGCCCATGATCCGAACACTGAAGCTTTCTTT
18 | TRBJ1-2 | TRBV7-9 | . | . | CASSLADRVLGLNYGYTF | TGTGCCAGCAGCTTAGCTGATAGGGTGTTAGGTCTCAATTATGGCTACACCTTC
14 | TRBJ2-5 | TRBV19 | . | . | CASSYSLGRETQYF | TGTGCCAGTAGTTATTCGCTGGGTCGGGAGACCCAGTACTTC
13 | TRBJ1-1 | TRBV5-1 | . | . | CASSLEPNTEAFF | TGCGCCAGCAGCTTGGAGCCGAACACTGAAGCTTTCTTT
15 | TRBJ2-3 | TRBV18 | . | . | CASSLRQVPTDTQYF | TGTGCCAGCTCACTTAGACAGGTGCCCACAGATACGCAGTATTTT
14 | TRBJ2-7 | TRBV2 | . | . | CASSEDGGNYEQYF | TGTGCCAGCAGTGAAGATGGAGGGAACTACGAGCAGTACTTC
15 | TRBJ2-7 | TRBV27 | TRBD2 | once | CASSLTGTSNYEQYF | TGTGCCAGCAGTTTAACCGGGACTAGTAACTACGAGCAGTACTTC
14 | TRBJ2-7 | TRBV12-5 | . | once | CASGWKDPPYEQYF | TGTGCTAGTGGCTGGAAGGATCCCCCCTACGAGCAGTACTTC
15 | TRBJ2-1 | TRBV4-1 | . | . | CASSYGGGVYNEQFF | TGCGCCAGCAGCTATGGAGGGGGAGTCTACAATGAGCAGTTCTTC
15 | TRBJ2-3 | TRBV27 | . | . | CASSMAGRRTDTQYF | TGTGCCAGCAGTATGGCGGGACGGCGCACAGATACGCAGTATTTT
16 | TRBJ1-5 | TRBV2 | . | . | CASSKYLDNENQPQHF | TGTGCCAGCAGTAAATACCTGGACAATGAGAATCAGCCCCAGCATTTT
17 | TRBJ1-1 | TRBV5-1 | TRBD1 | . | CASSPQPTGGASTEAFF | TGCGCCAGCAGCCCCCAACCGACAGGGGGCGCTTCCACTGAAGCTTTCTTT
16 | TRBJ2-1 | TRBV4-3 | TRBD2 | . | CASSLIAGKLINEQFF | TGCGCCAGCAGCCTCATAGCGGGGAAGCTGATCAATGAGCAGTTCTTC
14 | TRBJ1-4 | TRBV5-4 | . | . | CASSLGIRNEKLFF | TGTGCCAGCAGCTTAGGGATAAGAAATGAAAAACTGTTTTTT
15 | TRBJ1-2 | TRBV28 | . | once | CASSLFGYSNYGYTF | TGTGCCAGCAGTTTATTTGGGTACTCGAACTATGGCTACACCTTC
14 | TRBJ2-7 | TRBV28 | . | . | CASTPRRTSYEQYF | TGTGCCAGCACCCCCCGGCGGACCTCCTACGAGCAGTACTTC
14 | TRBJ2-3 | TRBV13 | TRBD2 | . | CASSRTSGTDTQYF | TGTGCCAGCAGCCGGACTAGCGGCACAGATACGCAGTATTTT
16 | TRBJ2-3 | TRBV6-1 | TRBD2 | . | CASSATSGSGTDTQYF | TGTGCCAGCAGTGCGACTAGCGGGAGTGGCACAGATACGCAGTATTTT
13 | TRBJ2-1 | TRBV3-1/TRBV3-2 | TRBD2 | . | CASSHSSGTIQFF | TGTGCCAGCAGCCACTCCAGCGGGACGATTCAGTTCTTC
15 | TRBJ1-5 | TRBV3-1/TRBV3-2 | TRBD1 | once | CASSSGTGFDQPQHF | TGTGCCAGCAGCTCCGGGACAGGGTTCGATCAGCCCCAGCATTTT
14 | TRBJ1-2 | TRBV19 | TRBD1 | . | CASSRGQSNYGYTF | TGTGCCAGTAGCCGGGGACAGTCGAACTATGGCTACACCTTC
18 | TRBJ1-1 | TRBV6-1 | TRBD1 | . | CASSAHGGQGRKNTEAFF | TGTGCCAGCAGTGCCCACGGAGGACAGGGAAGAAAGAACACTGAAGCTTTCTTT
13 | TRBJ2-7 | TRBV19 | . | . | CASSPGTEYEQYF | TGTGCCAGTAGCCCCGGGACTGAGTACGAGCAGTACTTC
16 | TRBJ2-7 | TRBV7-9 | TRBD1 | . | CASSLAPGQEGPEQYF | TGTGCCAGCAGCTTAGCACCGGGACAGGAGGGCCCCGAGCAGTACTTC
14 | TRBJ2-7 | TRBV6-2/TRBV6-3 | . | . | CASSGPEGAYEQYF | TGTGCCAGCAGTGGCCCGGAGGGCGCCTACGAGCAGTACTTC
13 | TRBJ1-2 | TRBV7-3 | . | . | CASSFRVSYGYTF | TGTGCCAGCAGCTTCAGGGTCTCCTATGGCTACACCTTC
21 | TRBJ2-2 | TRBV19 | TRBD1 | once | CASTFAPGQRRLSGVTGELFF | TGTGCCAGTACCTTCGCGCCGGGACAGCGAAGATTATCTGGAGTCACCGGGGAGCTGTTTTTT
15 | TRBJ1-5 | TRBV6-1 | TRBD1 | many | CASSEPGQGHQPQHF | TGTGCCAGCAGTGAACCGGGACAGGGACATCAGCCCCAGCATTTT
17 | TRBJ1-1 | TRBV11-2 | . | few | CASSLDRQARKGTEAFF | TGTGCCAGCAGCTTAGATCGCCAGGCGAGGAAGGGCACTGAAGCTTTCTTT
14 | TRBJ1-2 | TRBV6-5 | TRBD1 | . | CASCRTGGTYGYTF | TGTGCCAGCTGTCGGACAGGGGGCACATATGGCTACACCTTC
15 | TRBJ1-6 | TRBV28 | . | . | CASRQPGLNSSPLHF | TGTGCCAGCAGACAACCGGGATTAAACAGTTCACCCCTCCACTTT
13 | TRBJ2-7 | TRBV27 | . | . | CASSLGPTYEQYF | TGTGCCAGCAGTTTAGGACCGACCTACGAGCAGTACTTC
15 | TRBJ2-3 | TRBV28 | TRBD2 | . | CASRNSGSATDTQYF | TGTGCCAGCAGAAATAGCGGGAGCGCTACAGATACGCAGTATTTT
15 | TRBJ2-5 | TRBV7-2 | . | . | CASSLVGLGDETQYF | TGTGCCAGCAGCTTAGTCGGGTTGGGGGATGAGACCCAGTACTTC